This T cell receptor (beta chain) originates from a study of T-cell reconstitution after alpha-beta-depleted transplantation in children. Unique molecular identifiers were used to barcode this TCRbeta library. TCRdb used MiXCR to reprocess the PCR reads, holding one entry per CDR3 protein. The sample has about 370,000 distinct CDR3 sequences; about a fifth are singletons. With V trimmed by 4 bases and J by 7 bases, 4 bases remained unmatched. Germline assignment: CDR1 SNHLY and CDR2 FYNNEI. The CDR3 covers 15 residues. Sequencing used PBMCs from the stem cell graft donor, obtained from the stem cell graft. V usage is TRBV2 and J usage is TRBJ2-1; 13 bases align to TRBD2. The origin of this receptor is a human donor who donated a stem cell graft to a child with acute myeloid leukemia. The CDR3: CASSVLGLAGNEQFF. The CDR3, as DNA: TGTGCCAGCAGTGTTTTGGGACTAGCGGGAAATGAGCAGTTCTTC. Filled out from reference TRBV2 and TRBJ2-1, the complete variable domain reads EPEVTQTPSHQVTQMGQEVILRCVPISNHLYFYWYRQILGQKVEFLVSFYNNEISEKSEIFDDQFSVERPDGSNFTLKIRSTKLEDSAMYFCASSVLGLAGNEQFFGPGTRLTVL.